This T cell receptor (beta chain) was captured by sequencing in a study of CD8 T cells in ankylosing spondylitis. Overall study results and limits: As reported, disease-linked clones showed significant enrichment in matched ankylosing spondylitis synovial fluid. There were earlier reports of some motif variants in reactive arthritis synovial fluid and blood. What seemed typical of ankylosing spondylitis blood was a TCR beta motif built from several highly homologous variants.

This clonotype has ten or more counts. Antigen specificity is unknown. Libraries of TCR beta came from quantitative 5'-RACE with molecular barcodes. In TCRdb, the 5' RACE reads were re-called with MiXCR into one record per CDR3 protein. The sample comprises 200,000 or so distinct CDR3 sequences, roughly 13% of which are singletons, and more than 9.5% rests with the top ten. Germline V CDR1 and CDR2: DFQATT, SNEGSKA (reference sequence). V was clipped by 6 bases and J by 3 bases, with 18 bases between them. The length of the CDR3 is 14 residues. Sequencing used blood, either unsorted or a sorted T cell fraction (not recorded which). The chain uses TRBV20-1 and TRBJ2-7, with a weak D call TRBD2 (6 bases). The receptor's source is a female donor with ankylosing spondylitis or in good health (not recorded which). The CDR3 nucleotides are TGCAGTGCCCGGTCGGGTAGGGAGGTCTACGAGCAGTACTTC. Protein sequence: CSARSGREVYEQYF.